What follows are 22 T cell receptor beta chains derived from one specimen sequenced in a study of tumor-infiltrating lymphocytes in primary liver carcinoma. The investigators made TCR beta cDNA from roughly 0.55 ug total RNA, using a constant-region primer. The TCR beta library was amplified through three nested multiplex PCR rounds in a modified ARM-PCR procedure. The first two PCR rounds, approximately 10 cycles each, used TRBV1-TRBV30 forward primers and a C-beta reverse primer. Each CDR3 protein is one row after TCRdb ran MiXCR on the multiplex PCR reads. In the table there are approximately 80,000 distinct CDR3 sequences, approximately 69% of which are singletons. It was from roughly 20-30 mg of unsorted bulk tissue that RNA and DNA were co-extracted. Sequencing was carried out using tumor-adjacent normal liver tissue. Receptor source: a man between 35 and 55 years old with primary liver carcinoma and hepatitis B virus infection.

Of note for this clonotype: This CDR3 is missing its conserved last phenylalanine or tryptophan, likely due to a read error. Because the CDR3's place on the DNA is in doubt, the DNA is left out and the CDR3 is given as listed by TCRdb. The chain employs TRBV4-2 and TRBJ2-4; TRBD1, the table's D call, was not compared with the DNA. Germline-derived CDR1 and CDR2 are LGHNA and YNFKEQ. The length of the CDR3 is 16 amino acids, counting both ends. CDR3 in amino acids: CAISMVGGRAKNIQHL.

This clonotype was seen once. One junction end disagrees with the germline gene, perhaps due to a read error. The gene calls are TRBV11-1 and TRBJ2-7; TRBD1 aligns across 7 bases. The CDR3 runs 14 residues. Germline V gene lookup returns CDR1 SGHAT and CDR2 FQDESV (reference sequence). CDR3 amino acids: CVSSDLEGTDEQYF. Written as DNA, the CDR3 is TGTGTCAGCAGCGACCTGGAAGGGACAGACGAGCAGTACTTC. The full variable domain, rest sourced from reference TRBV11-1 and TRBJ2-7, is EAEVAQSPRYKITEKSQAVAFWCDPISGHATLYWYRQILGQGPELLVQFQDESVVDDSQLPKDRFSAERLKGVDSTLKIQPAELGDSAMYLCVSSDLEGTDEQYFGPGTRLTVT.

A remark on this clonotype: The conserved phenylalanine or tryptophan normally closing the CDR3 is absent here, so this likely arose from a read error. Here the CDR3 DNA reads TGTACCAGCAGCCAAGATGCGGGGCCCCCTTACGAGCAGTACATC. As protein: CTSSQDAGPPYEQYI. The chain is built from TRBV4-2 and TRBJ2-7; D perhaps matches TRBD2 (6 bases). The germline V gene encodes CDR1 LGHNA and CDR2 YNFKEQ. The CDR3 has 15 amino acids.

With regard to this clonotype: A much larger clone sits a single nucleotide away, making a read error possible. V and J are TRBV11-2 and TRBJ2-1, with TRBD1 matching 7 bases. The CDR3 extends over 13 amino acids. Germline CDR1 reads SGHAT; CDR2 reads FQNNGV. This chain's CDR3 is CASSFTGVNDQFF. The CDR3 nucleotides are TGTGCCAGCAGCTTCACAGGGGTCAATGATCAGTTCTTC.

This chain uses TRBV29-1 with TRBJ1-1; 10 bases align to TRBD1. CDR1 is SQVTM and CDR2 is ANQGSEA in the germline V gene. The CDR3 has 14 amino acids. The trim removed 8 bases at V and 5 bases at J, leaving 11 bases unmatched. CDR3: CSIGTGDRGTEAFF. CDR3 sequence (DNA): TGCAGCATTGGGACAGGGGATAGGGGGACTGAAGCTTTCTTT.

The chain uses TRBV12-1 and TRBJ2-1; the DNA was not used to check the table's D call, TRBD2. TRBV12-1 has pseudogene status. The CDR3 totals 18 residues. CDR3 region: CSSSNPSASGIWMNEQFF. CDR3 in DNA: TGTTCCAGTAGCAACCCCAGTGCTAGCGGGATCTGGATGAATGAGCAGTTCTTC.

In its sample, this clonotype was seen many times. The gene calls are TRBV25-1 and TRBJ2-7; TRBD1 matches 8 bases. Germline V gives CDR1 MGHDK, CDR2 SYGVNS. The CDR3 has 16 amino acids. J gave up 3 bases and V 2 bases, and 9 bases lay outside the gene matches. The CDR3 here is CASSEPGQGKIYEQYF. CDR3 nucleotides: TGTGCCAGCAGTGAACCCGGACAGGGAAAGATCTACGAGCAGTACTTC.

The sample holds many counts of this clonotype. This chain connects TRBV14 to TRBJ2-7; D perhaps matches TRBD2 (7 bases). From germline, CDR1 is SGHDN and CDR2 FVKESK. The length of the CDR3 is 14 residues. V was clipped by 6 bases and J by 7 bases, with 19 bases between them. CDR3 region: CASSPAGAPGEQYF. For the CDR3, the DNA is TGTGCCAGCAGTCCTGCGGGGGCGCCTGGGGAGCAGTACTTC.

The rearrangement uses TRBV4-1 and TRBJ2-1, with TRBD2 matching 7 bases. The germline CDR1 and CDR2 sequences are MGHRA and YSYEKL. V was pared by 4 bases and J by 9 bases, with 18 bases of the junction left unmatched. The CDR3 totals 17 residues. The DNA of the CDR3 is TGCGCCAGCAGCCCCAGAGGGGCAGTGGGAGGGCGTAGTGAGCAGTTCTTC. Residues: CASSPRGAVGGRSEQFF.

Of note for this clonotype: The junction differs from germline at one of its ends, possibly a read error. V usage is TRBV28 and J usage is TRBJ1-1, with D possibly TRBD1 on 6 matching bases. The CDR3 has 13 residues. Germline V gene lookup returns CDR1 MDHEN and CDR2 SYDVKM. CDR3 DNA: TGTGCCAGCATCTGGGGGCGGGACACTGAAGCTTTCTTC. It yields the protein CASIWGRDTEAFF.

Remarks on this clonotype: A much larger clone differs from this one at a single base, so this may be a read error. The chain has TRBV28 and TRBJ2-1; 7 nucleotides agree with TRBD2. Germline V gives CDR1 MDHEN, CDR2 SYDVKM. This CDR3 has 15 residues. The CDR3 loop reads CASSFTSEIYDEQFF. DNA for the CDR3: TGTGCCAGCAGTTTTACTAGCGAGATCTACGATGAGCAGTTCTTC. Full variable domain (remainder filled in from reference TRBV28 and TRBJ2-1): DVKVTQSSRYLVKRTGEKVFLECVQDMDHENMFWYRQDPGLGLRLIYFSYDVKMKEKGDIPEGYSVSREKKERFSLILESASTNQTSMYLCASSFTSEIYDEQFFGPGTRLTVL.

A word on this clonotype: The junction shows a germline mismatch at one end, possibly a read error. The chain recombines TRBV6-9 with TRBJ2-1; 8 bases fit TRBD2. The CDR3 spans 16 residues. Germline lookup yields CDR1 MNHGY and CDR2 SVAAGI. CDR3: CTSILGGRKISSEQFF. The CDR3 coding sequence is TGTACCAGCATCCTTGGCGGGAGGAAGATCTCTAGTGAGCAGTTCTTC.

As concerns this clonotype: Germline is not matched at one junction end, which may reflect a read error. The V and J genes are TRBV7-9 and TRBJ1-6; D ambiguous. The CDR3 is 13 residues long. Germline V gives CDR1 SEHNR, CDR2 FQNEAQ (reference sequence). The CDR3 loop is CASSLTGDSLLHF. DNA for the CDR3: TGTGCCAGCAGCTTGACCGGAGATTCACTCCTCCACTTT.

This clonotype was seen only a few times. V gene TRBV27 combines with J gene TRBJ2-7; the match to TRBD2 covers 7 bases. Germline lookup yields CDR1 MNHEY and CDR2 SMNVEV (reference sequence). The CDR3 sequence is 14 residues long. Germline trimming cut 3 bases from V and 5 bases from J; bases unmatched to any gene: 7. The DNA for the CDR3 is TGTGCCAGCAGTTTTGGCGGGAGTGGCCACGAGCAGTACTTC. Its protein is CASSFGGSGHEQYF.

The CDR3 coding sequence is TGTGCCAGCTCACCACCGGGACAGGGGGCCCACGAGCAGTACTTC. Translation: CASSPPGQGAHEQYF. V and J are TRBV18 and TRBJ2-7; 12 positions agree with TRBD1. The CDR3 is 15 amino acids. With 0 bases clipped from V and 5 bases from J, the junction kept 2 bases outside the gene matches. Germline loops: CDR1 KGHSH, CDR2 LQKENI. The complete variable domain, with remaining parts taken from reference TRBV18 and TRBJ2-7, reads NAGVMQNPRHLVRRRGQEARLRCSPMKGHSHVYWYRQLPEEGLKFMVYLQKENIIDESGMPKERFSAEFPKEGPSILRIQQVVRGDSAAYFCASSPPGQGAHEQYFGPGTRLTVT.

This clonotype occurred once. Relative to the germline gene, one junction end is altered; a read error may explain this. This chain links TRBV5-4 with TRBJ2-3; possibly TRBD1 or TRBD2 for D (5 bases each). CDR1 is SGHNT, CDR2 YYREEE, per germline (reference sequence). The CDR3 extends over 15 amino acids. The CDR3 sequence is CASSIQGVWADTHYF. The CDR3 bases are TGTGCCAGCAGCATTCAGGGAGTATGGGCAGATACGCACTATTTT.

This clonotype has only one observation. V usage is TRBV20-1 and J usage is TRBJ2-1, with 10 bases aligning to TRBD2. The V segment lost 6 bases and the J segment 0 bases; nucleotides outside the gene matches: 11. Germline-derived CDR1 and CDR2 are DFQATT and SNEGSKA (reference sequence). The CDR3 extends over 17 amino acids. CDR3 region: CSAPTSGERGSYNEQFF. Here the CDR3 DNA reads TGCAGTGCACCAACTAGCGGGGAAAGGGGCTCCTACAATGAGCAGTTCTTC.

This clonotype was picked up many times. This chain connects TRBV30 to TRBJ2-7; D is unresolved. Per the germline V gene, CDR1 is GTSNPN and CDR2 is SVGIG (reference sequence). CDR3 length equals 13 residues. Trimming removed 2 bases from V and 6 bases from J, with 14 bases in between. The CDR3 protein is CAWSSGAPSEQYF. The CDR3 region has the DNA TGTGCCTGGAGTTCGGGCGCACCAAGCGAGCAGTACTTC.

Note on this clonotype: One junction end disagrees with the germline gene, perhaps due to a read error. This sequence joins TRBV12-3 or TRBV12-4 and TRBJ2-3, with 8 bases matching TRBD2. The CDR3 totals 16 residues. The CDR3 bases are TGTGCCAGCATTTTACCGGGACTAGGCGGCACAGATACGCGGTATTTT. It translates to CASILPGLGGTDTRYF.

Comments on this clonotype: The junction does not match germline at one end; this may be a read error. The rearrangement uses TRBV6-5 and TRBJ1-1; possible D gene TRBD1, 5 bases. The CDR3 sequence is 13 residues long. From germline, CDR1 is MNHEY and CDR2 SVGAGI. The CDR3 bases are TGTGTCAGCAGGATACTGGGGGACACTGAAGCTTTCTTT. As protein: CVSRILGDTEAFF.

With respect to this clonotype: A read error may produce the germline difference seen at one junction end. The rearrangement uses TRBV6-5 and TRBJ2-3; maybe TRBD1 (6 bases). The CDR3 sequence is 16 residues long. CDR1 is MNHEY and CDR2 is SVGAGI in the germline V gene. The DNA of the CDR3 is TGTGCCAACAGTTTAACCTGGACAGACACCACGGATACGCAGTATTTT. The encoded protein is CANSLTWTDTTDTQYF.

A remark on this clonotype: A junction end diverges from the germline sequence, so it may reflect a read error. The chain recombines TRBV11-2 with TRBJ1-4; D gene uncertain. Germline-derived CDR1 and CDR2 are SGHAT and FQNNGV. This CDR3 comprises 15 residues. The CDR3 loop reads CASNLGLNSNEKLFF. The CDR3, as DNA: TGTGCCAGCAACTTAGGCCTGAACTCAAATGAAAAACTGTTTTTT.